This T cell receptor (beta chain) was sequenced for a study of cytomegalovirus exposure and HLA in healthy donors. Study as a whole: HLA-typed donors contributed some 85 million unique TCRs, which were held in an early data release.

Primers included in the PCR were 60 Vbeta and 13 Jbeta primers. Source study methods: Among the unique TCR beta chains that a later analysis counted, about 85 million in all, about 11 million were shared. The data were produced by immunoSEQ multiplex PCR, yet TCRdb's version contains in-frame clones alone and is incomplete. The D gene and trimming were derived from the DNA, and the V and J assignments and clone size from that table. The table has 150,000 to 200,000 clones, 77% seen once. The ends lost 2 bases at V and 4 bases at J; junction bases unmatched: 3. In germline, CDR1 is MDHEN, CDR2 SYDVKM. There are 14 residues in the CDR3. This clone was seen only once. Participants comprised healthy donors of bone marrow.

The clonotype was recovered from a female donor in good health and CMV-seronegative. Sequenced material: PBMCs. J is TRBJ1-2 and V is TRBV28; 8 bases match TRBD1. The CDR3 coding sequence is TGTGCCAGCAGTTTAACAGGGGGTCTCTATGGCTACACCTTC. Protein product: CASSLTGGLYGYTF.